This TCR beta chain stems from a study of cytomegalovirus exposure and HLA in healthy donors. Study outcomes and limitations: Accurate prediction of HLA-A and HLA-B alleles (for most subjects) was reportedly achieved from TCR beta sequences. A link between a missense DCLRE1C variant and TCR beta V- and J-gene trimming emerged from a later analysis. Earlier results showed most TCR beta V segments being productive about 87% or about 30% of the time.

There are a few counts of this clone. Its antigen is as yet unknown. With 60 Vbeta and 13 Jbeta primers, the PCR was carried out. This table comes from immunoSEQ multiplex PCR, and its TCRdb copy is limited to in-frame clones, with some not included. The table has fewer than 150,000 clones, over 60% seen once. V was clipped by 8 bases and J by 17 bases; unmatched bases: 8. The CDR3 is 11 amino acids. Germline assignment: CDR1 LGHNA and CDR2 YSLEER. The specimen sequenced was PBMCs. This TCR was recovered from a woman between 45 and 60 years old in good health and CMV-seronegative. V gene TRBV4-3 combines with J gene TRBJ1-4; 10 bases line up with TRBD1. The CDR3, as DNA: TGCGCCAGCCGACAGGGGGCGCAGGTATTTTTT. Its translation: CASRQGAQVFF.